The sequence of this T cell receptor beta chain was determined in a study of identical twins. Study-level points and caveats: High-abundance cord blood beta clonotypes had fewer insertions; memory repertoires showed none.

Template switching, a step in the protocol, added a universal primer site, and cDNA carried unique molecular identifiers. TCRdb fed the 5' RACE reads into MiXCR, producing one record per CDR3 protein. The repertoire includes hundreds of thousands of distinct CDR3 sequences, around 6% of them detected once, and 1.5% to 2% sits in the top ten. This clonotype came up many times. The antigen is unknown. The CDR3 extends over 13 amino acids. CDR1 is LGHNA, CDR2 YSLEER, per germline. V lost 1 base and J lost 8, with 8 bases in between. The rearrangement uses TRBV4-3 and TRBJ1-4; no definite D call. The specimen sequenced was naive T cells sorted from blood. The receptor's source is a man aged 18-30 years in good health. The CDR3 loop reads CASSQGMREKLFF. The CDR3 nucleotides are TGCGCCAGCAGCCAAGGGATGCGGGAAAAACTGTTTTTT.